Below are 5 T cell receptor beta chains sequenced from a single sample in a study of blood T cell repertoires in COVID-19. TCRdb's table, derived via immunoSEQ multiplex PCR, lists solely in-frame clones and lacks some. This table has about 73,000 clones, 75% to 85% appearing once. The source material was peripheral blood. These receptors all come from a woman aged 60 to 75 with acute or convalescent COVID-19.

The CDR3 here is CASSPRENTEAFF. The CDR3 nucleotides read TGTGCCAGCAGCCCTCGGGAGAACACTGAAGCTTTCTTT. V and J are TRBV12-3 or TRBV12-4 and TRBJ1-1; unclear D gene. V was shortened by 6 bases and J by 1 base, with 9 bases between the two germline ends. This CDR3 spans 13 amino acids.

CDR3 bases: TGTGCCAGCAGTACTAGCGGGGGGTTCGATGAGCAGTTCTTC. Its protein product is CASSTSGGFDEQFF. The chain couples TRBV7-2 to TRBJ2-1; 12 positions agree with TRBD2. The CDR3 is 14 residues long. Losses at the gene ends were 6 bases for V and 8 bases for J; bases not matched to a gene: 5. Germline CDR1 and CDR2: SGHTA and FQGNSA. Full variable domain (missing parts from reference TRBV7-2 and TRBJ2-1): GAGVSQSPSNKVTEKGKDVELRCDPISGHTALYWYRQSLGQGLEFLIYFQGNSAPDKSGLPSDRFSAERTGGSVSTLTIQRTQQEDSAVYLCASSTSGGFDEQFFGPGTRLTVL.

The chain links TRBV9 to TRBJ2-3; 7 bases are shared with TRBD2. Germline lookup yields CDR1 SGDLS and CDR2 YYNGEE. The CDR3 covers 15 residues. Unmatched junction bases numbered 6, after V lost 1 base and J lost 4 bases. CDR3 protein: CASSVWSGGADTQYF. In nucleotides, the CDR3 is TGTGCCAGCAGCGTATGGTCGGGGGGAGCAGATACGCAGTATTTT.

The chain couples TRBV27 to TRBJ2-6; 10 bases match TRBD1. V shed 5 bases and J 2 bases; nucleotides not matched to a gene: 6. The CDR3 totals 17 residues. Germline V gives CDR1 MNHEY, CDR2 SMNVEV (reference sequence). The DNA for the CDR3 is TGTGCCAGCAGTGGGACAGGGGTAGGAACTGGGGCCAACGTCCTGACTTTC. Translated, it gives CASSGTGVGTGANVLTF.

The chain combines TRBV5-1 with TRBJ1-2; D is uncertain. Trimming left V 0 bases short and J 5 bases short, with 11 bases between. The CDR3 is 14 residues long. Germline lookup yields CDR1 SGHRS and CDR2 YFSETQ. CDR3 DNA: TGCGCCAGCAGCTTGGAGCCGGGCGGGTATGGCTACACCTTC. Encoded protein: CASSLEPGGYGYTF. Looking up the rest from reference TRBV5-1 and TRBJ1-2 gives the full variable domain: KAGVTQTPRYLIKTRGQQVTLSCSPISGHRSVSWYQQTPGQGLQFLFEYFSETQRNKGNFPGRFSGRQFSNSRSEMNVSTLELGDSALYLCASSLEPGGYGYTFGSGTRLTVV.